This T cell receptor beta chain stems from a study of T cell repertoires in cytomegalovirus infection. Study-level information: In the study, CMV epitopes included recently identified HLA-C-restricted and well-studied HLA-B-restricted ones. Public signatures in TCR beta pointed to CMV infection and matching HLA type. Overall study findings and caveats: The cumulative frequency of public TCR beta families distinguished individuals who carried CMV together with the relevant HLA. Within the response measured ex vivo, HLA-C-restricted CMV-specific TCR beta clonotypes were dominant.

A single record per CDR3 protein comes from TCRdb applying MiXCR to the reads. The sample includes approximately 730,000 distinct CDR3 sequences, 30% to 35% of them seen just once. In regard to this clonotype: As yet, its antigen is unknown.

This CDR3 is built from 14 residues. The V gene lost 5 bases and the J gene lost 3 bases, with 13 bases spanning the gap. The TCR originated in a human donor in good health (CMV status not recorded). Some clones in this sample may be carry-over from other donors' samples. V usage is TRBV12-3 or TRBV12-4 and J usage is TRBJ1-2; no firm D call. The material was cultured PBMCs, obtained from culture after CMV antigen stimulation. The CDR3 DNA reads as TGTGCCAGCAGTCCCGGAGGACTGTACTATGGCTACACCTTC. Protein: CASSPGGLYYGYTF.